This T cell receptor beta chain was found in a study of T-cell memory formation after mild COVID-19. Notes on the study in general: Clones that contracted from day 15 to 85 were balanced CD4/CD8, while later expanders leaned CD4+. Prior to infection, memory already included some responding clones, suggesting cross-reactive memory joined.

This clonotype was recorded at least ten times. Its antigen is not known. The CDR3 has 13 residues. Between the trimmed V and J ends, which lost 2 bases and 1 base, there was a span of 5 bases. Per germline, CDR1 SGHNT and CDR2 YENEEA. After 5'RACE with constant-segment primers, TCR alpha and TCR beta cDNA libraries carrying sample barcodes and UMIs were obtained. TCRdb re-derived calls from the 5' RACE reads in MiXCR, one entry per CDR3 protein. The sample has about 180,000 distinct CDR3 sequences; less than 20% are singletons. This clonotype was obtained from a man aged 18-30 years who had mild COVID-19 (a few samples of this study predate the infection). Cell type and time point are not known. Source material: PBMCs or a T cell subset sorted from them (not recorded which). The chain is built from TRBV11-3 and TRBJ1-1; D unresolved. CDR3 region: CASSLIQNTEAFF. CDR3 DNA sequence: TGTGCCAGCAGCTTAATACAGAACACTGAAGCTTTCTTT.